These T cell receptor beta chains were read from a single sample in a study of a mutant IDH1 vaccine in newly diagnosed glioma. This table comes from immunoSEQ multiplex PCR, and its TCRdb copy is limited to in-frame clones, with some not included. The top ten clones hold roughly 4.3% of a sample with 50,000 to 70,000 clones, under 85% of them seen once. No antigens are known for them. The sequencing used PBMCs, collected from a glioma patient whose treatment included an IDH1 peptide vaccine. These receptors came from a man between 45 and 60 years old with glioma. Each CDR3 is given with its conserved first and last residue. The order of the fields is V gene, D gene, clone size, CDR3 length, J gene, CDR3 protein, CDR3 DNA. A D gene is named only where the DNA matches it firmly. Expanded clones get a size class; other rows say once, few or many, or leave the size out.

V: TRBV15
D: TRBD1
size: few
length: 16
J: TRBJ2-3
CDR3: CATSRARDRGADTQYF
DNA: TGTGCCACCAGCAGAGCACGGGACAGGGGGGCAGATACGCAGTATTTT

V: TRBV1
D: NA
size: NA
length: 15
J: TRBJ2-7
CDR3: CTSSQVARSSYEQYF
DNA: TGCACCAGCAGCCAAGTCGCCAGGAGCTCCTACGAGCAGTACTTC

V: TRBV7-9
D: NA
size: NA
length: 15
J: TRBJ1-2
CDR3: CASSSFSGVSYGYTF
DNA: TGTGCCAGCAGCTCCTTCTCAGGAGTCAGCTATGGCTACACCTTC

V: TRBV6-5
D: NA
size: NA
length: 14
J: TRBJ2-7
CDR3: CASSYEELGYEQYF
DNA: TGTGCCAGCAGTTACGAGGAATTAGGCTACGAGCAGTACTTC

V: TRBV18
D: NA
size: NA
length: 13
J: TRBJ1-5
CDR3: CASSPGRNQPQHF
DNA: TGTGCCAGCTCACCAGGCAGGAATCAGCCCCAGCATTTT

V: TRBV28
D: NA
size: few
length: 13
J: TRBJ2-1
CDR3: CASSHDSHNEQFF
DNA: TGTGCCAGCAGTCACGACAGTCACAATGAGCAGTTCTTC

V: TRBV4-1
D: NA
size: NA
length: 15
J: TRBJ1-1
CDR3: CASSQAEGGNTEAFF
DNA: TGCGCCAGCAGCCAAGCTGAGGGCGGCAACACTGAAGCTTTCTTT

V: TRBV28
D: TRBD1
size: NA
length: 13
J: TRBJ2-5
CDR3: CASSSDRGETQYF
DNA: TGTGCCAGCAGTTCCGACAGGGGCGAGACCCAGTACTTC

V: TRBV10-3
D: TRBD1
size: NA
length: 12
J: TRBJ1-1
CDR3: CAITRTGTEAFF
DNA: TGTGCCATCACCCGGACAGGCACTGAAGCTTTCTTT

V: TRBV30
D: NA
size: NA
length: 17
J: TRBJ1-5
CDR3: CAWSYGVQAFRNQPQHF
DNA: TGTGCCTGGAGTTATGGGGTCCAGGCCTTTCGCAATCAGCCCCAGCATTTT

V: TRBV29-1
D: TRBD2
size: NA
length: 13
J: TRBJ2-1
CDR3: CSAHRGGHNEQFF
DNA: TGCAGCGCCCATCGGGGAGGGCACAATGAGCAGTTCTTC

V: TRBV7-2
D: NA
size: NA
length: 13
J: TRBJ2-7
CDR3: CASSQGGPGEQYF
DNA: TGTGCCAGCAGCCAGGGGGGCCCTGGCGAGCAGTACTTC

V: TRBV27
D: NA
size: few
length: 12
J: TRBJ1-2
CDR3: CASSGQDYGYTF
DNA: TGTGCCAGCAGTGGGCAGGACTATGGCTACACCTTC

V: TRBV7-9
D: NA
size: NA
length: 14
J: TRBJ2-5
CDR3: CASSYTLREETQYF
DNA: TGTGCCAGCAGCTATACCCTCAGGGAAGAGACCCAGTACTTC

V: TRBV5-1
D: TRBD1
size: NA
length: 16
J: TRBJ1-4
CDR3: CASSPARTGRNEKLFF
DNA: TGCGCCAGCAGCCCCGCCCGGACAGGGAGAAATGAAAAACTGTTTTTT

V: TRBV6-5
D: NA
size: NA
length: 16
J: TRBJ2-3
CDR3: CASSYSRRRVADTQYF
DNA: TGTGCCAGCAGTTACTCGAGACGCAGGGTCGCAGATACGCAGTATTTT

V: TRBV18
D: NA
size: NA
length: 14
J: TRBJ1-2
CDR3: CASSPPNGNYGYTF
DNA: TGTGCCAGCTCACCACCGAACGGGAACTATGGCTACACCTTC

V: TRBV11-3
D: NA
size: NA
length: 14
J: TRBJ2-2
CDR3: CASSLDQDTGELFF
DNA: TGTGCCAGCAGCTTAGATCAGGACACCGGGGAGCTGTTTTTT

V: TRBV6-5
D: NA
size: NA
length: 14
J: TRBJ2-2
CDR3: CASTPPGGAGELFF
DNA: TGTGCCAGCACCCCCCCTGGCGGGGCCGGGGAGCTGTTTTTT

V: TRBV25-1
D: NA
size: NA
length: 13
J: TRBJ1-4
CDR3: CASSGSFNTKLFF
DNA: TGTGCCAGCAGTGGGTCCTTCAACACCAAACTGTTTTTT

V: TRBV7-2
D: NA
size: NA
length: 14
J: TRBJ1-1
CDR3: CASSPRDLGSEAFF
DNA: TGTGCCAGCAGCCCCAGGGACCTTGGGTCTGAAGCTTTCTTT

V: TRBV29-1
D: NA
size: NA
length: 11
J: TRBJ1-2
CDR3: CSGVVNYGYTF
DNA: TGCAGCGGCGTGGTTAACTATGGCTACACCTTC

V: TRBV5-6
D: TRBD1
size: NA
length: 13
J: TRBJ1-2
CDR3: CASRSQGDYGYTF
DNA: TGTGCCAGCAGGTCACAGGGGGACTATGGCTACACCTTC

V: TRBV5-1
D: TRBD1
size: NA
length: 15
J: TRBJ2-5
CDR3: CASSSGQGYIETQYF
DNA: TGCGCCAGCAGCTCCGGACAGGGGTATATAGAGACCCAGTACTTC

V: TRBV9
D: TRBD1
size: NA
length: 15
J: TRBJ1-3
CDR3: CASSLTPRGGNTIYF
DNA: TGTGCCAGCAGCTTAACCCCCAGGGGGGGAAACACCATATATTTT

V: TRBV30
D: TRBD1
size: NA
length: 14
J: TRBJ1-2
CDR3: CAWSRKDRGGGYTF
DNA: TGTGCCTGGAGCCGAAAGGACAGGGGAGGGGGCTACACCTTC

V: TRBV6-1
D: NA
size: NA
length: 14
J: TRBJ2-7
CDR3: CASSDEGGREQQYF
DNA: TGTGCCAGCAGTGATGAGGGGGGACGCGAACAGCAGTACTTC

V: TRBV7-2
D: TRBD1
size: NA
length: 17
J: TRBJ1-6
CDR3: CASSPWGTGVSTSPLHF
DNA: TGTGCCAGCAGCCCGTGGGGGACAGGGGTATCGACTTCACCCCTCCACTTT

V: TRBV7-2
D: TRBD2
size: NA
length: 17
J: TRBJ2-1
CDR3: CASSPPGLAGWYNEQFF
DNA: TGTGCCAGCAGTCCTCCGGGACTAGCGGGATGGTACAATGAGCAGTTCTTC

V: TRBV5-1
D: NA
size: NA
length: 12
J: TRBJ2-3
CDR3: CASSLLLDTQYF
DNA: TGCGCCAGCAGCTTGCTGCTAGATACGCAGTATTTT

V: TRBV11-2
D: NA
size: NA
length: 14
J: TRBJ2-5
CDR3: CASSLERLQETQYF
DNA: TGTGCCAGCAGCTTAGAAAGGCTTCAAGAGACCCAGTACTTC

V: TRBV10-3
D: NA
size: once
length: 13
J: TRBJ1-1
CDR3: CAISESPRTEAFF
DNA: TGTGCCATCAGTGAGTCCCCAAGAACTGAAGCTTTCTTT

V: TRBV27
D: NA
size: NA
length: 13
J: TRBJ1-1
CDR3: CASESQVSRVAFF
DNA: TGTGCCAGCGAGTCACAGGTCTCAAGGGTGGCTTTCTTT

V: TRBV19
D: NA
size: NA
length: 15
J: TRBJ1-4
CDR3: CASSVPKVRSEKLFF
DNA: TGTGCCAGTAGTGTTCCCAAGGTACGGAGTGAAAAACTGTTTTTT

V: TRBV19
D: NA
size: many
length: 14
J: TRBJ2-6
CDR3: CASSLDRGANVLTF
DNA: TGTGCCAGTAGTCTTGACAGGGGGGCCAACGTCCTGACTTTC

V: TRBV30
D: NA
size: NA
length: 13
J: TRBJ1-2
CDR3: CAWSTGSGYGYTF
DNA: TGTGCCTGGAGTACAGGATCTGGCTATGGCTACACCTTC

V: TRBV18
D: NA
size: NA
length: 15
J: TRBJ1-1
CDR3: CASSPPLRGGTEAFF
DNA: TGTGCCAGCTCACCACCTCTTAGGGGAGGCACTGAAGCTTTCTTT

V: TRBV6-5
D: NA
size: NA
length: 12
J: TRBJ2-3
CDR3: CASSPSGDTQYF
DNA: TGTGCCAGCAGCCCCTCCGGAGATACGCAGTATTTT

V: TRBV5-4
D: TRBD1
size: NA
length: 15
J: TRBJ2-1
CDR3: CASSDYSGQGVGQFF
DNA: TGTGCCAGCAGCGATTACTCCGGACAGGGTGTTGGGCAGTTCTTC

V: TRBV6-6
D: TRBD1
size: NA
length: 13
J: TRBJ1-2
CDR3: CASSYGTGGGYTF
DNA: TGTGCCAGCAGTTACGGGACAGGGGGTGGCTACACCTTC

V: TRBV27
D: NA
size: NA
length: 17
J: TRBJ2-3
CDR3: CASSLGGGRPITDTQYF
DNA: TGTGCCAGCAGTTTAGGGGGAGGCCGCCCAATCACAGATACGCAGTATTTT

V: TRBV19
D: NA
size: NA
length: 15
J: TRBJ2-5
CDR3: CASSQRPGRQETQYF
DNA: TGTGCCAGTAGTCAGAGACCGGGACGGCAAGAGACCCAGTACTTC

V: TRBV9
D: NA
size: NA
length: 15
J: TRBJ2-1
CDR3: CASSVAGEFYNEQFF
DNA: TGTGCCAGCAGCGTAGCAGGGGAATTCTACAATGAGCAGTTCTTC

V: TRBV5-1
D: NA
size: NA
length: 13
J: TRBJ1-1
CDR3: CASSLGERTEAFF
DNA: TGCGCCAGCAGCTTGGGGGAGAGGACTGAAGCTTTCTTT

V: TRBV5-4
D: NA
size: few
length: 12
J: TRBJ1-1
CDR3: CASSSTGTEAFF
DNA: TGTGCCAGCAGCTCTACGGGCACTGAAGCTTTCTTT

V: TRBV5-4
D: NA
size: NA
length: 15
J: TRBJ1-6
CDR3: CASSLSGQNNSPLHF
DNA: TGTGCCAGCAGCTTGTCTGGACAGAATAATTCACCCCTCCACTTT

V: TRBV30
D: TRBD1
size: NA
length: 16
J: TRBJ1-1
CDR3: CAWKGGDSIMNTEAFF
DNA: TGTGCCTGGAAAGGAGGGGACAGTATCATGAACACTGAAGCTTTCTTT

V: TRBV9
D: TRBD1
size: NA
length: 14
J: TRBJ1-1
CDR3: CASSIGQGNTEAFF
DNA: TGTGCCAGCAGCATCGGACAGGGGAACACTGAAGCTTTCTTT

V: TRBV6-1
D: TRBD1
size: NA
length: 14
J: TRBJ1-1
CDR3: CASTRGTGNTEAFF
DNA: TGTGCCAGCACCAGAGGGACAGGGAACACTGAAGCTTTCTTT

V: TRBV5-5
D: NA
size: NA
length: 13
J: TRBJ1-1
CDR3: CASSFEGLTEAFF
DNA: TGTGCCAGCAGCTTTGAAGGTCTCACTGAAGCTTTCTTT

V: TRBV30
D: NA
size: NA
length: 13
J: TRBJ2-3
CDR3: CAWSVSRWDTQYF
DNA: TGTGCCTGGAGTGTATCTCGCTGGGATACGCAGTATTTT

V: TRBV5-1
D: NA
size: NA
length: 14
J: TRBJ2-5
CDR3: CASSLGANRETQYF
DNA: TGCGCCAGCAGCTTAGGGGCAAATCGAGAGACCCAGTACTTC

V: TRBV27
D: NA
size: once
length: 14
J: TRBJ2-2
CDR3: CASSSLGDTGELFF
DNA: TGTGCCAGCAGTTCCCTCGGGGACACCGGGGAGCTGTTTTTT